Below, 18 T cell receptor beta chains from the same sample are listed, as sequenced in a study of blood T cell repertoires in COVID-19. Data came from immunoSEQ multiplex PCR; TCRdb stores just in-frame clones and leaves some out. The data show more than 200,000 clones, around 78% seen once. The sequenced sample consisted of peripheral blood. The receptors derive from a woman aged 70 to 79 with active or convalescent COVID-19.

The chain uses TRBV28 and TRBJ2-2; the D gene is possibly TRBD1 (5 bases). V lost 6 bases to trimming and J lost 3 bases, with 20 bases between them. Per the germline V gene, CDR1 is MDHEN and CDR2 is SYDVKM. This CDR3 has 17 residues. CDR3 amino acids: CASRFFPGHFYTGELFF. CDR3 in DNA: TGTGCCAGCAGGTTTTTTCCAGGACACTTCTACACCGGGGAGCTGTTTTTT.

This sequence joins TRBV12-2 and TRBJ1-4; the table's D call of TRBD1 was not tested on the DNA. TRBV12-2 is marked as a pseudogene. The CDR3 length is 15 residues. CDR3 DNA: TGTGCAAGTCGCCCAGGACAGGGGACTAATGAAAAACTGTTTTTT. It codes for CASRPGQGTNEKLFF.

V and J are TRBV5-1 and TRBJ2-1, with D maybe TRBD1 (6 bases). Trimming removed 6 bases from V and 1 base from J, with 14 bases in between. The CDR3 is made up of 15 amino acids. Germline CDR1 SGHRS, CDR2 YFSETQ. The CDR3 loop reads CASTTGLGSYNEQFF. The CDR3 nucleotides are TGCGCCAGCACAACAGGGTTGGGGTCCTACAATGAGCAGTTCTTC.

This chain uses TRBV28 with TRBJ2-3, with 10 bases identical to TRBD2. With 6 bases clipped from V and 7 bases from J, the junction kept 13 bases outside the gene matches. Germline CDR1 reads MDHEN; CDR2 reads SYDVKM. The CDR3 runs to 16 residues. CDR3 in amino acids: CASSPGGSGRRYTQYF. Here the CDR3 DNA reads TGTGCCAGCAGCCCGGGGGGTAGCGGGAGGAGGTATACGCAGTATTTT. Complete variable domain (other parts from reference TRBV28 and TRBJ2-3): DVKVTQSSRYLVKRTGEKVFLECVQDMDHENMFWYRQDPGLGLRLIYFSYDVKMKEKGDIPEGYSVSREKKERFSLILESASTNQTSMYLCASSPGGSGRRYTQYFGPGTRLTVL.

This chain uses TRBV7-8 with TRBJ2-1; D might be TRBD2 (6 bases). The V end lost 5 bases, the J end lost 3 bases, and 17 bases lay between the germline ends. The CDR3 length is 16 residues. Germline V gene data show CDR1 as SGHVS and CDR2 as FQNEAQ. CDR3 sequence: CASSPGSGDDYNEQFF. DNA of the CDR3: TGTGCCAGCAGCCCAGGCTCGGGAGACGACTACAATGAGCAGTTCTTC.

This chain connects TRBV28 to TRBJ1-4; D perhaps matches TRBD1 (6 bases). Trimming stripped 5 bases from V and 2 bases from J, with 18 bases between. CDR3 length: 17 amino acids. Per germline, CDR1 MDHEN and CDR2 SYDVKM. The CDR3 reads CASSRVYFQGTNEKLFF. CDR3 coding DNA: TGTGCCAGCAGTCGGGTGTACTTTCAGGGGACTAATGAAAAACTGTTTTTT.

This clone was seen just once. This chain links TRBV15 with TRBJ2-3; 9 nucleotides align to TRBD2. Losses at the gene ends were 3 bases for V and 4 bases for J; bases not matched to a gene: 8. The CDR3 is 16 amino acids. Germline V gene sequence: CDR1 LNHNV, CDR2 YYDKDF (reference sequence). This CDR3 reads CATSRQLAGASDTQYF. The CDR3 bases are TGTGCCACCAGCAGGCAATTAGCGGGGGCATCAGATACGCAGTATTTT.

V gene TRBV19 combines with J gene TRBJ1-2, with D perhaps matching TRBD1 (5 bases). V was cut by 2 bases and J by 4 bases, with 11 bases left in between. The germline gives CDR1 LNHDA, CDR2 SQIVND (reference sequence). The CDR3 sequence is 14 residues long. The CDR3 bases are TGTGCCAGTAGTATAATCACAGGAACCTATGGCTACACCTTC. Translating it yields CASSIITGTYGYTF.

The CDR3 DNA sequence: TGTGCCAGCAGCCTAGGCCTAGACAGGGGACCCGGAAACACCATATATTTT. Translation gives CASSLGLDRGPGNTIYF. The chain recombines TRBV7-9 with TRBJ1-3, with 8 bases that match TRBD1. Unmatched junction bases numbered 13, after V lost 5 bases and J lost 4 bases. The V gene's germline CDR1 is SEHNR and CDR2 FQNEAQ (reference sequence). The CDR3 loop spans 17 amino acids.

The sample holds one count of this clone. CDR3 protein: CASSRSGTGLGTGELFF. As DNA, the CDR3 is TGTGCCAGCTCACGATCCGGGACAGGGCTGGGCACCGGGGAGCTGTTTTTT. The genes are TRBV18 and TRBJ2-2; 9 bases fit TRBD1. Germline V gene lookup returns CDR1 KGHSH and CDR2 LQKENI. V was pared by 4 bases and J by 4 bases, with 10 bases of the junction left unmatched. CDR3 length equals 17 residues. Full variable domain (outside the CDR3, taken from reference TRBV18 and TRBJ2-2): NAGVMQNPRHLVRRRGQEARLRCSPMKGHSHVYWYRQLPEEGLKFMVYLQKENIIDESGMPKERFSAEFPKEGPSILRIQQVVRGDSAAYFCASSRSGTGLGTGELFFGEGSRLTVL.

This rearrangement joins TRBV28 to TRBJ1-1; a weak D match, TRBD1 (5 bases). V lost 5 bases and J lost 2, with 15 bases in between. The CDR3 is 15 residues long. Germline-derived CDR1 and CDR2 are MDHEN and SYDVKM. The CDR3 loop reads CASSPLDSINTEAFF. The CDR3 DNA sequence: TGTGCCAGCAGTCCGCTTGACAGCATTAACACTGAAGCTTTCTTT.

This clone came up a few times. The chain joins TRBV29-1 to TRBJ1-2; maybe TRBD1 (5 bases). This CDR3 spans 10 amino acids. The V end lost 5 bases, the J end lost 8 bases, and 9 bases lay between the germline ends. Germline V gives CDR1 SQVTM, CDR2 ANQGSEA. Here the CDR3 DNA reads TGCAGCGTTTGGCGGGGCGGCTACACCTTC. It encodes CSVWRGGYTF.

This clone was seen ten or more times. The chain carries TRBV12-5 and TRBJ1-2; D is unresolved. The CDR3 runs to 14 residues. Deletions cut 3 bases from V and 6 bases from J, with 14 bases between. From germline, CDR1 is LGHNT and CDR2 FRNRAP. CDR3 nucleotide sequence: TGTGCTAGTGGTTTTTCAGGCGATTCTGATGGCTACACCTTC. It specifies CASGFSGDSDGYTF.

The CDR3 loop is CASSEALAVGGKLFF. For the CDR3, the DNA is TGTGCCAGCAGTGAAGCGCTGGCAGTCGGGGGAAAACTGTTTTTT. The chain recombines TRBV2 with TRBJ1-4; D is possibly TRBD1 (5 bases). With 0 bases removed from V and 10 bases from J, the gap between germline ends came to 15 bases. Germline assignment: CDR1 SNHLY and CDR2 FYNNEI. The length of the CDR3 is 15 residues.

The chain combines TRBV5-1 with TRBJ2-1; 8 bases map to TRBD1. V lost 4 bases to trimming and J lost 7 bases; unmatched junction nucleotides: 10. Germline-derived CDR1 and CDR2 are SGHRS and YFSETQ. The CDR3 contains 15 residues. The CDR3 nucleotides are TGCGCCAGCAGCCACGGGCAGGGGGCGAAAAATGAGCAGTTCTTC. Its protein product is CASSHGQGAKNEQFF. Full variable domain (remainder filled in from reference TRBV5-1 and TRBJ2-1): KAGVTQTPRYLIKTRGQQVTLSCSPISGHRSVSWYQQTPGQGLQFLFEYFSETQRNKGNFPGRFSGRQFSNSRSEMNVSTLELGDSALYLCASSHGQGAKNEQFFGPGTRLTVL.

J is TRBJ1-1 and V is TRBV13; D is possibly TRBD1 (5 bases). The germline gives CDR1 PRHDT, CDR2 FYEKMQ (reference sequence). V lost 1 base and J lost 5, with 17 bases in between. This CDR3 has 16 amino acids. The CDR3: CASSLDPRVLRTEAFF. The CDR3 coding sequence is TGTGCCAGCAGCTTAGACCCCAGGGTTTTACGAACTGAAGCTTTCTTT. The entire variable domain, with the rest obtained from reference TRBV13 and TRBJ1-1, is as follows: AAGVIQSPRHLIKEKRETATLKCYPIPRHDTVYWYQQGPGQDPQFLISFYEKMQSDKGSIPDRFSAQQFSDYHSELNMSSLELGDSALYFCASSLDPRVLRTEAFFGQGTRLTVV.

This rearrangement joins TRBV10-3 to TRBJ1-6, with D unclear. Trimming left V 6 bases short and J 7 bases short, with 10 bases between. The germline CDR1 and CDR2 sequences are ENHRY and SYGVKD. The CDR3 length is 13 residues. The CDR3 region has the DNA TGTGCCATCAGCGACTATCAGAATTCACCCCTCCACTTT. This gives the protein CAISDYQNSPLHF.

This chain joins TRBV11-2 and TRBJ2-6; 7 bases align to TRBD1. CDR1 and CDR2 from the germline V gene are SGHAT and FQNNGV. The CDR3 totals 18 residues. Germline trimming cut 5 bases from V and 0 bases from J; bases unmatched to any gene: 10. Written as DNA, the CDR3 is TGTGCCAGCAGCACATACAGGGGACCCCCCTCTGGGGCCAACGTCCTGACTTTC. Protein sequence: CASSTYRGPPSGANVLTF.